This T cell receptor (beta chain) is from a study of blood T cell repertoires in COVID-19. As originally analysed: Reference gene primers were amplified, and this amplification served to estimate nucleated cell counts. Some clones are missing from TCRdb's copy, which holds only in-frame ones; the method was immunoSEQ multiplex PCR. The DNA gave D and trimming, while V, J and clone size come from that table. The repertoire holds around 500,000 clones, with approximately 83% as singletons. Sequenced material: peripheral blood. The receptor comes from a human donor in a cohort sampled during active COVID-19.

The CDR3: CASSLPPWGTGHNSPLHF. The DNA of the CDR3 is TGTGCCAGCAGCTTACCGCCATGGGGGACAGGGCATAATTCACCCCTCCACTTT. The chain couples TRBV7-8 to TRBJ1-6; 9 bases fit TRBD1. There are 18 residues in the CDR3. With 2 bases clipped from V and 5 bases from J, the junction kept 10 bases outside the gene matches. The germline V gene has CDR1 SGHVS and CDR2 FQNEAQ.